Listed here are 24 T cell receptor beta chains from one sample, sequenced in a study of shared clonotypes between healthy human individuals. The data were produced by immunoSEQ multiplex PCR, yet TCRdb's version contains in-frame clones alone and is incomplete. The repertoire consists of 2 million to 2.5 million clones, with roughly 90% occurring once and the leading ten covering 0.37%. The sample comprised naive CD4+ T cells from PBMCs. Documented subset: CD45RA+ positively selected. These receptors were obtained from a man aged 18 to 30 in good health. Some clones in this sample may be carry-over from other donors' samples.

The V call is TRBV6-5, the J call TRBJ2-7; TRBD2 aligns across 12 bases. Germline-derived CDR1 and CDR2 are MNHEY and SVGAGI. This CDR3 is 16 amino acids long. V was pared by 4 bases and J by 1 base, with 5 bases of the junction left unmatched. CDR3 sequence reads: CASSSPGLAGSYEQYF. The CDR3 nucleotides are TGTGCCAGCAGTTCACCGGGACTAGCGGGTTCCTACGAGCAGTACTTC.

About this clone: This CDR3 is also generated by other DNA sequences in the sample. The genes are TRBV9 and TRBJ2-1, with 7 bases fitting TRBD2. V trimming: 3 bases; J trimming: 0 bases; junction bases outside the gene matches: 3. Germline lookup yields CDR1 SGDLS and CDR2 YYNGEE. The CDR3 totals 15 residues. The DNA of the CDR3 is TGTGCCAGCAGCGCGAGCGGGAACTCCTACAATGAGCAGTTCTTC. The encoded protein is CASSASGNSYNEQFF.

The chain couples TRBV6-1 to TRBJ1-5; 7 nucleotides match TRBD1. V lost 5 bases to trimming and J lost 6 bases; unmatched junction nucleotides: 10. The CDR3 runs 15 residues. Germline V CDR1 and CDR2: MNHNS, SASEGT. CDR3 sequence: CASSIRTGGPQPQHF. The CDR3 DNA reads as TGTGCCAGCAGTATTAGGACAGGCGGTCCTCAGCCCCAGCATTTT.

The rearrangement links TRBV28 to TRBJ1-2, with 12 bases that match TRBD1. The V and J ends lost 6 bases and 1 base, in that order; junction bases with no gene match: 6. From germline, CDR1 is MDHEN and CDR2 SYDVKM. The CDR3 has 16 amino acids. Here the CDR3 DNA reads TGTGCCAGCAGACCCCGGGACAGGGGGCGTAACTATGGCTACACCTTC. As protein: CASRPRDRGRNYGYTF.

The rearrangement joins TRBV7-2 to TRBJ1-2; D is undetermined. The germline V and J ends were trimmed by 3 bases and 3 bases, with 2 bases remaining between them. The germline CDR1 and CDR2 sequences are SGHTA and FQGNSA. The CDR3 has 11 residues. Here the CDR3 DNA reads TGTGCCAGCAGCTTGTACTATGGCTACACCTTC. This sequence encodes CASSLYYGYTF.

This clone showed up just a few times. This chain uses TRBV7-9 with TRBJ1-1, with 7 bases matching TRBD1. The CDR3 is 15 residues long. Germline lookup yields CDR1 SEHNR and CDR2 FQNEAQ (reference sequence). Trimming took 0 bases from V and 8 from J; bases not matched to a gene: 9. CDR3: CASSLASPGTAEAFF. The DNA for the CDR3 is TGTGCCAGCAGCTTAGCGAGTCCTGGGACAGCCGAAGCTTTCTTT.

This clone was detected a few times. The V gene is TRBV6-4, the J gene TRBJ2-2, with D perhaps matching TRBD1 (6 bases). With 2 bases removed from V and 2 bases from J, the gap between germline ends came to 6 bases. In germline, CDR1 is MRHNA, CDR2 SNTAGT. This CDR3 is built from 14 residues. DNA for the CDR3: TGTGCCAGCAGTGACGGGACAAACACCGGGGAGCTGTTTTTT. Translating gives CASSDGTNTGELFF.

This rearrangement joins TRBV5-8 to TRBJ1-5, with TRBD1 identical over 7 bases. The CDR3 extends over 18 amino acids. Germline lookup yields CDR1 SGHTS and CDR2 YDEGEE. The junction had 15 bases not matched to a gene; V was cut back by 4 bases and J by 2 bases. The CDR3 sequence: CASSTPLNRGWGNQPQHF. As DNA, the CDR3 is TGTGCCAGCAGCACCCCCCTAAACAGGGGATGGGGCAATCAGCCCCAGCATTTT.

A single count supports this clone. The rearrangement joins TRBV19 to TRBJ2-1; D gene ambiguous. The CDR3 totals 17 residues. V was pared by 4 bases and J by 7 bases, with 23 bases between. CDR1 and CDR2 (germline): LNHDA, SQIVND (reference sequence). The CDR3 DNA follows: TGTGCCAGTAGTACCCTGCTTTTAAGGGCCGCGGCTAATGAGCAGTTCTTC. This codes for CASSTLLLRAAANEQFF.

The chain couples TRBV2 to TRBJ2-1; 13 positions match TRBD2. This CDR3 region has 16 residues. V shed 6 bases, J shed 7 bases, and the junction held 9 bases outside the gene matches. The V gene's germline CDR1 is SNHLY and CDR2 FYNNEI. The CDR3, as DNA: TGTGCCAGCAGGGCAACTAGCGGGAGGGCCGGGAATGAGCAGTTCTTC. It encodes CASRATSGRAGNEQFF.

In this sample, this clone turned up a few times. The sample holds other DNA sequences that translate to the same CDR3. V and J are TRBV5-1 and TRBJ2-7; D gene ambiguous. Germline CDR1 reads SGHRS; CDR2 reads YFSETQ. The V and J ends lost 0 bases and 0 bases respectively, with 7 bases between them. This CDR3 spans 14 amino acids. CDR3 protein: CASSLDPSSYEQYF. The CDR3 DNA is TGCGCCAGCAGCTTGGACCCGTCCTCCTACGAGCAGTACTTC.

Here the CDR3 reads CASSTAYSLLSPLHF. In DNA, the CDR3 is TGTGCCAGCAGCACCGCGTACAGCCTTCTTTCACCCCTCCACTTT. The V call is TRBV6-5, the J call TRBJ1-6, with D uncertain. Per germline, CDR1 MNHEY and CDR2 SVGAGI. This CDR3 contains 15 residues. V lost 6 bases to trimming and J lost 9 bases, with 18 bases between them.

On this clone itself: Other DNA sequences in the sample encode the same CDR3. J is TRBJ2-6 and V is TRBV30, with D maybe TRBD1 (5 bases). The V end lost 4 bases, the J end lost 1 base, and 20 bases lay between the germline ends. Germline lookup yields CDR1 GTSNPN and CDR2 SVGIG (reference sequence). This CDR3 contains 18 residues. The CDR3 is CAWKDKRWVGSGANVLTF. The CDR3 DNA reads TGTGCCTGGAAGGACAAACGATGGGTGGGGTCTGGGGCCAACGTCCTGACTTTC.

The rearrangement links TRBV7-9 to TRBJ2-2; D is perhaps TRBD2 (5 bases). In germline, CDR1 is SEHNR, CDR2 FQNEAQ (reference sequence). This CDR3 is built from 15 residues. Trimming cost V 10 bases and J 2 bases, with 17 bases left between them. In nucleotides, the CDR3 is TGTGCCATCCGGGGATGGGAGATCAACACCGGGGAGCTGTTTTTT. It yields the protein CAIRGWEINTGELFF.

The chain employs TRBV4-3 and TRBJ2-7; 10 nucleotides line up with TRBD2. Germline V gives CDR1 LGHNA, CDR2 YSLEER. The CDR3 has 15 residues. V was pared by 6 bases and J by 3 bases, with 8 bases of the junction left unmatched. The CDR3 region is CASRPWASGSYEQYF. The DNA of the CDR3 is TGCGCCAGCAGGCCATGGGCTAGCGGGAGCTACGAGCAGTACTTC.

The count of this clone is one. This rearrangement joins TRBV9 to TRBJ1-1; TRBD1 agrees at 8 bases. The ends lost 4 bases at V and 2 bases at J; junction bases unmatched: 4. This CDR3 is 14 amino acids long. Germline V gives CDR1 SGDLS, CDR2 YYNGEE. CDR3 sequence reads: CASSITGGNTEAFF. CDR3 coding DNA: TGTGCCAGCAGCATTACAGGGGGAAACACTGAAGCTTTCTTT.

The J gene is TRBJ2-7, the V gene TRBV19, with D tentatively TRBD1 or TRBD2 (5 bases each). The CDR3 is made up of 14 amino acids. Trimming pared 5 bases from V and 5 bases from J, leaving 16 bases between. CDR1 and CDR2 from the germline V gene are LNHDA and SQIVND (reference sequence). The CDR3 DNA reads TGTGCCAGTAGTCCCCAGGGCAGGGACCACGAGCAGTACTTC. Translated, it gives CASSPQGRDHEQYF.

This clone has just one count. The J gene is TRBJ2-1, the V gene TRBV6-6, with TRBD1 identical over 9 bases. Germline CDR1 reads MNHNY; CDR2 reads SVGAGI (reference sequence). The CDR3 loop spans 14 amino acids. J lost 4 bases, V lost 5 bases, and 3 bases had no gene match. The CDR3 DNA reads TGTGCCAGCAGTCCGACAGGGGGGTACAATGAGCAGTTCTTC. It specifies CASSPTGGYNEQFF.

This chain joins TRBV25-1 and TRBJ1-2; the D gene is possibly TRBD1 (6 bases). CDR1 and CDR2 from the germline V gene are MGHDK and SYGVNS. This CDR3 has 13 amino acids. The germline V and J ends were trimmed by 3 bases and 6 bases, with 11 bases remaining between them. The chain's CDR3 is CASSEGASHGYTF. CDR3 sequence (DNA): TGTGCCAGCAGTGAGGGGGCAAGCCATGGCTACACCTTC.

This clone was detected a few times. Within the sample, other DNA sequences also encode this same CDR3. V is TRBV18 and J is TRBJ1-1, with no clear D. Germline V gene data show CDR1 as KGHSH and CDR2 as LQKENI. This CDR3 is built from 13 residues. Trimming took 2 bases from V and 1 from J, leaving 5 bases between them. The CDR3 loop reads CASSPGSNTEAFF. CDR3 coding DNA: TGTGCCAGCTCACCAGGGTCGAACACTGAAGCTTTCTTT.

V usage is TRBV11-2 and J usage is TRBJ2-6; D unresolved. CDR3 length equals 15 residues. From germline, CDR1 is SGHAT and CDR2 FQNNGV. V was trimmed by 2 bases and J by 0 bases, leaving 5 bases between them. As DNA, the CDR3 is TGTGCCAGCAGCTTAACCTCCTCTGGGGCCAACGTCCTGACTTTC. It specifies CASSLTSSGANVLTF.

This clone has only a few counts. The CDR3 bases are TGTGCCAGCTACAGGGAAGCGGACATTCAGTACTTC. It specifies CASYREADIQYF. This sequence joins TRBV28 and TRBJ2-4, with D perhaps TRBD1 (6 bases). V lost 8 bases and J lost 8, with 13 bases in between. Germline V gene sequence: CDR1 MDHEN, CDR2 SYDVKM. The CDR3 has 12 amino acids.

As concerns this clone: Other DNA sequences within the sample encode an identical CDR3. V is TRBV28 and J is TRBJ1-5; no firm D call. Deletions cut 4 bases from V and 2 bases from J, with 12 bases between. The CDR3 is 15 amino acids. Per the germline V gene, CDR1 is MDHEN and CDR2 is SYDVKM. This chain's CDR3 is CASSSGGRGNQPQHF. The CDR3, as DNA: TGTGCCAGCAGTTCTGGCGGCAGAGGCAATCAGCCCCAGCATTTT.

The chain employs TRBV15 and TRBJ1-5; TRBD1 might be the D (5 bases). The CDR3 has 12 amino acids. Trimming left V 6 bases short and J 6 bases short, with 9 bases between. CDR1 is LNHNV and CDR2 is YYDKDF in the germline V gene (reference sequence). The CDR3 spells CATRMDTQPQHF. CDR3 nucleotide sequence: TGTGCCACCAGGATGGACACTCAGCCCCAGCATTTT.